The clone carrying this T cell receptor (beta chain) was counted at least ten times. No antigen is known for it. There were healthy Caucasian individuals from Russia, aged about 6 to 100, serving as donors. The data belong to a study of blood T cells in healthy people across ages. A second about 7 to 11 cycle PCR used barcoded and J-beta primers. Template switching added a 12-random-nucleotide identifier to every cDNA molecule. TCRdb analysed the 5' RACE reads with MiXCR anew, one entry per CDR3 protein. The table lists about 590,000 distinct CDR3 sequences, approximately 30% of them singletons. V lost 2 bases to trimming and J lost 2 bases; unmatched junction nucleotides: 17. Germline V gene data show CDR1 as MNHEY and CDR2 as SMNVEV (reference sequence). This CDR3 has 19 amino acids. Overall study findings and caveats: Long-lived donors exceeded aged donors in naive CD4+ cells and diversity.

The source of this sequence is a woman over 75 in good health. The chain recombines TRBV27 with TRBJ2-5; 7 nucleotides line up with TRBD2. Material for sequencing was blood. In nucleotides, the CDR3 is TGTGCCAGCAGTTTAGACCGTCCAGGGACTATTGAGTTTCAAGAGACCCAGTACTTC. This encodes CASSLDRPGTIEFQETQYF.